The 8 T cell receptor beta chains presented below share a single source sample, sequenced in a study of blood T cells in healthy people across ages. The second PCR ran about 6 to 11 cycles with a sample-barcoded 5' primer and J-beta primers. TCRdb passed the 5' RACE reads through MiXCR, listing each CDR3 protein once. The sample has around 690,000 distinct CDR3 sequences, about 53% seen once. The specimen was blood. The origin of the receptors is a man between 60 and 75 years old in good health.

This clonotype was seen just once. This rearrangement joins TRBV12-3 or TRBV12-4 to TRBJ2-4; TRBD1 is a possible D gene (6 bases). The J call may be wrong; the DNA end is better matched by TRBJ2-5. This CDR3 has 12 residues. The chain's CDR3 is CASRHREETQYF. The DNA for the CDR3 is TGTGCCAGCAGACACAGGGAGGAGACCCAGTACTTC.

The rearrangement links TRBV7-6 to TRBJ1-1, with D possibly being TRBD1 (5 bases). In germline, CDR1 is SGHVS, CDR2 FNYEAQ. The CDR3 loop spans 15 amino acids. The ends were cut back, 0 bases at V and 4 bases at J, with 12 bases in the middle. The CDR3 region has the DNA TGTGCCAGCAGCTTAGCGTCCGGGGCGAGCACTGAAGCTTTCTTT. This encodes CASSLASGASTEAFF. The variable domain in full, with the rest retrieved from reference TRBV7-6 and TRBJ1-1, is GAGVSQSPRYKVTKRGQDVALRCDPISGHVSLYWYRQALGQGPEFLTYFNYEAQQDKSGLPNDRFSAERPEGSISTLTIQRTEQRDSAMYRCASSLASGASTEAFFGQGTRLTVV.

CDR3 coding DNA: TGTGCCAGCGTACTAGCGGGGGGGAACGAGCAGTACTTC. Translation gives CASVLAGGNEQYF. The chain couples TRBV2 to TRBJ2-5, with 13 bases identical to TRBD2. The end of the DNA aligns better with TRBJ2-7, so the J call may be wrong. The germline CDR1 and CDR2 sequences are SNHLY and FYNNEI. This CDR3 region has 13 residues.

The CDR3 DNA is TGTGCCAGCAGTACCTTTAGGGGCGCCAATCAGCCCCAGCATTTT. This encodes CASSTFRGANQPQHF. The chain employs TRBV6-6 and TRBJ1-5; a possible D gene is TRBD1 (5 bases). V gave up 5 bases and J gave up 3 bases, with 14 bases separating them. CDR1 is MNHNY and CDR2 is SVGAGI in the germline V gene (reference sequence). The CDR3 is 15 residues long.

The rearrangement joins TRBV15 to TRBJ2-7; no definite D call. The length of the CDR3 is 14 residues. V lost 5 bases to trimming and J lost 1 base, with 12 bases between them. Germline V lookup: CDR1 LNHNV, CDR2 YYDKDF (reference sequence). In DNA form, the CDR3 reads TGTGCCACCAGCCGCCAGCCCGTATCCTACGAGCAGTACTTC. It codes for CATSRQPVSYEQYF.

This clonotype was picked up a small number of times. The chain is built from TRBV7-7 and TRBJ2-1; 8 bases align to TRBD2. The CDR3 totals 16 residues. The V gene's germline CDR1 is SSHAT and CDR2 FNYEAQ (reference sequence). V shed 5 bases, J shed 4 bases, and the junction held 10 bases outside the gene matches. The CDR3 region has the DNA TGTGCCAGCAGCCCGACCGGGGGGGCTCGTTACAATGAGCAGTTCTTC. Translation gives CASSPTGGARYNEQFF.

The chain joins TRBV29-1 to TRBJ2-1; 9 nucleotides agree with TRBD2. The length of the CDR3 is 14 residues. The germline gives CDR1 SQVTM, CDR2 ANQGSEA. After removal of 6 bases from V and 5 bases from J, the junction contained 8 bases not matched to a gene. The CDR3 coding sequence is TGCAGCGTCTGGAAGCGGGGGGTCGACAATGAGCAGTTCTTC. It codes for CSVWKRGVDNEQFF.

This clonotype was seen only a few times. The rearrangement links TRBV11-2 to TRBJ2-6; tentatively, D is TRBD2 (5 bases). The CDR3 totals 15 residues. Germline CDR1 and CDR2: SGHAT and FQNNGV. V dropped 0 bases and J dropped 4 bases, with 7 bases sitting between them. The CDR3 loop is CASSLDPGGANVLTF. DNA of the CDR3: TGTGCCAGCAGCTTAGACCCGGGAGGGGCCAACGTCCTGACTTTC.